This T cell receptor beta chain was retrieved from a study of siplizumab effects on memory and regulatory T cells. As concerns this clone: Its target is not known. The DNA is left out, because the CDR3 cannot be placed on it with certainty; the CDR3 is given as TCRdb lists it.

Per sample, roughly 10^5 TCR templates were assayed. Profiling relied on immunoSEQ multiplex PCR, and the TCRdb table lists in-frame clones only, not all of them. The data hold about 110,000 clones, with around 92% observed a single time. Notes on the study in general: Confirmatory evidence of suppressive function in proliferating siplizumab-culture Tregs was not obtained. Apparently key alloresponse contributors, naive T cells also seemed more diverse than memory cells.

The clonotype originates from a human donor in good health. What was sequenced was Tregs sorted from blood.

CDR3 sequence reads: CASSVGTGSGLRPFF. The chain links TRBV6-5 to TRBJ2-1; the table assigns TRBD1, which was not confirmed against the DNA. Looked up from germline, CDR1 is MNHEY and CDR2 is SVGAGI. 15 amino acids form the CDR3, both terminal residues included.